Listed here are 22 T cell receptor beta chains from one sample, sequenced in a study of blood T cell repertoires in COVID-19. Measured with immunoSEQ multiplex PCR; TCRdb has only the in-frame clones, and not every one. The sample lists a few hundred thousand clones; approximately 86% were seen once. Material: peripheral blood. Receptor source: a woman aged 60-75 years with COVID-19, enrolled during active disease.

The CDR3 sequence: CASSLDGTLFDGYTF. In DNA form, the CDR3 reads TGTGCCAGCAGTCTAGACGGGACACTTTTTGACGGCTACACCTTC. The chain links TRBV6-5 to TRBJ1-2, with D possibly being TRBD1 (6 bases). Germline V gives CDR1 MNHEY, CDR2 SVGAGI. The CDR3 extends over 15 amino acids. V lost 5 bases, J lost 8 bases, and 21 bases lay in between.

The chain links TRBV7-3 to TRBJ2-1; D possibly corresponds to TRBD2 (6 bases). V lost 5 bases to trimming and J lost 4 bases, with 18 bases between them. The CDR3 totals 16 residues. CDR1 is SGHTA, CDR2 FQGTGA, per germline. CDR3 coding DNA: TGTGCCAGCAGCCCCCATGGGAGGCGGCTGTACAATGAGCAGTTCTTC. It translates to CASSPHGRRLYNEQFF. Drawing the rest from reference TRBV7-3 and TRBJ2-1, the complete variable domain is GAGVSQTPSNKVTEKGKYVELRCDPISGHTALYWYRQSLGQGPEFLIYFQGTGAADDSGLPNDRFFAVRPEGSVSTLKIQRTERGDSAVYLCASSPHGRRLYNEQFFGPGTRLTVL.

This clone was seen only a few times. The chain combines TRBV4-1 with TRBJ2-1, with D perhaps TRBD2 (6 bases). Trimming took 4 bases from V and 1 from J, leaving 17 bases between them. CDR1 MGHRA and CDR2 YSYEKL come from the germline V gene. The CDR3 length is 17 residues. The CDR3 nucleotides are TGCGCCAGCAGCCCTCCGGGAAGCGGGCGATCCTACAATGAGCAGTTCTTC. This gives the protein CASSPPGSGRSYNEQFF.

The V gene is TRBV4-3, the J gene TRBJ2-1; 8 bases line up with TRBD2. J lost 1 base, V lost 0 bases, and 2 bases had no gene match. The CDR3 is 16 amino acids. CDR1 is LGHNA and CDR2 is YSLEER in the germline V gene. CDR3 loop: CASSQDRGGSYNEQFF. Written as DNA, the CDR3 is TGCGCCAGCAGCCAAGATCGGGGGGGGTCCTACAATGAGCAGTTCTTC.

The chain is built from TRBV9 and TRBJ2-3; 8 bases fit TRBD2. The CDR3 consists of 15 residues. Germline values: CDR1 SGDLS, CDR2 YYNGEE. V lost 1 base to trimming and J lost 2 bases; unmatched junction nucleotides: 3. CDR3: CASSVSSGATDTQYF. The CDR3 bases are TGTGCCAGCAGCGTAAGTAGCGGGGCCACAGATACGCAGTATTTT.

This clone was seen once. The rearrangement uses TRBV5-1 and TRBJ2-7; no clear D gene. The germline V and J ends were trimmed by 0 bases and 6 bases, with 19 bases remaining between them. Germline CDR1 reads SGHRS; CDR2 reads YFSETQ. The CDR3 is 16 amino acids. The CDR3 here is CASSLARPLLDGEQYF. The CDR3 nucleotides read TGCGCCAGCAGCTTGGCCAGGCCGCTCCTCGACGGCGAGCAGTACTTC. Using reference TRBV5-1 and TRBJ2-7 for the parts outside the CDR3, the full variable domain is KAGVTQTPRYLIKTRGQQVTLSCSPISGHRSVSWYQQTPGQGLQFLFEYFSETQRNKGNFPGRFSGRQFSNSRSEMNVSTLELGDSALYLCASSLARPLLDGEQYFGPGTRLTVT.

The rearrangement uses TRBV2 and TRBJ2-1; 7 nucleotides line up with TRBD2. V was clipped by 6 bases and J by 3 bases; unmatched bases: 11. Germline lookup yields CDR1 SNHLY and CDR2 FYNNEI. The CDR3 sequence is 16 residues long. DNA for the CDR3: TGTGCCAGCAGCCCCCCTCCCAGCGGGGTCTACAATGAGCAGTTCTTC. Its translation: CASSPPPSGVYNEQFF.

The rearrangement uses TRBV21-1 and TRBJ2-7; the listed D gene, TRBD2, was not tested against the DNA. TRBV21-1 is designated a pseudogene. The CDR3 runs to 13 residues. The CDR3 nucleotides read TGTGCCAGCAGCAGGGCTAGGACGGGGGAGCAGTACTTC. Translated, it gives CASSRARTGEQYF.

J is TRBJ2-7 and V is TRBV14; perhaps TRBD1 as D (6 bases). The germline V gene has CDR1 SGHDN and CDR2 FVKESK. V was trimmed by 4 bases and J by 0 bases, leaving 13 bases between them. CDR3 length: 15 amino acids. CDR3 sequence (DNA): TGTGCCAGCAGCCTCAGACAGGTGGGCTCCTACGAGCAGTACTTC. Its translation is CASSLRQVGSYEQYF.

This sequence joins TRBV11-2 and TRBJ2-6; 8 bases line up with TRBD1. The CDR3 is made up of 17 amino acids. With V trimmed by 4 bases and J by 1 base, 6 bases remained unmatched. The germline V gene encodes CDR1 SGHAT and CDR2 FQNNGV. The CDR3 region is CASSSGTGVSGANVLTF. The CDR3 nucleotides are TGTGCCAGCAGCTCCGGGACAGGTGTATCTGGGGCCAACGTCCTGACTTTC.

The V and J genes are TRBV28 and TRBJ2-3, with 12 bases matching TRBD2. Germline V gene sequence: CDR1 MDHEN, CDR2 SYDVKM. This CDR3 contains 16 residues. V shed 5 bases and J 6 bases; nucleotides not matched to a gene: 9. CDR3 DNA sequence: TGTGCCAGCAGTCTCCTAGCGGGAGGGCTCCGCGATACGCAGTATTTT. It encodes CASSLLAGGLRDTQYF.

The sample holds a few counts of this clone. This chain uses TRBV14 with TRBJ2-4; tentative D call: TRBD2 (6 bases). This CDR3 region has 15 residues. Germline assignment: CDR1 SGHDN and CDR2 FVKESK. Between the trimmed V and J ends, which lost 3 bases and 3 bases, there was a span of 12 bases. The CDR3 region has the DNA TGTGCCAGCAGCCATATAAGGAGGGGCAAAAACATTCAGTACTTC. It is translated as CASSHIRRGKNIQYF.

The genes are TRBV9 and TRBJ2-2; D is unclear. V was shortened by 0 bases and J by 6 bases, with 6 bases between the two germline ends. Germline-derived CDR1 and CDR2 are SGDLS and YYNGEE. The CDR3 runs 13 residues. DNA of the CDR3: TGTGCCAGCAGCGTAGCCCGGGCCGGGGAGCTGTTTTTT. Protein sequence: CASSVARAGELFF.

V gene TRBV9 combines with J gene TRBJ2-1, with 9 bases matching TRBD2. Looked up from germline, CDR1 is SGDLS and CDR2 is YYNGEE. After removal of 0 bases from V and 9 bases from J, the junction contained 7 bases not matched to a gene. The CDR3 sequence is 15 residues long. The CDR3 coding sequence is TGTGCCAGCAGCGTAGATCCTAGCGGGAATTCTGAGCAGTTCTTC. Translating gives CASSVDPSGNSEQFF.

The chain couples TRBV6-4 to TRBJ2-2; 7 bases align to TRBD2. CDR3 length equals 15 residues. The junction had 11 bases not matched to a gene; V was cut back by 6 bases and J by 7 bases. In germline, CDR1 is MRHNA, CDR2 SNTAGT. CDR3 bases: TGTGCCAGCAGGACATATGCGGGAGTAGGCGGGGAGCTGTTTTTT. Amino acid sequence: CASRTYAGVGGELFF.

The chain carries TRBV27 and TRBJ1-5, with TRBD1 identical over 10 bases. The germline V gene has CDR1 MNHEY and CDR2 SMNVEV (reference sequence). V shed 5 bases, J shed 7 bases, and the junction held 5 bases outside the gene matches. The length of the CDR3 is 14 residues. The CDR3 is CASSVGQGEQPQHF. The CDR3, as DNA: TGTGCCAGCAGTGTAGGACAGGGGGAACAGCCCCAGCATTTT.

The V gene is TRBV5-1, the J gene TRBJ2-3; a weak D match, TRBD2 (6 bases). The CDR3 covers 15 residues. The germline CDR1 and CDR2 sequences are SGHRS and YFSETQ. Trimming removed 1 base at V and 0 bases at J, with 9 bases between. CDR3 loop: CASSLKSGSTDTQYF. The CDR3 DNA sequence: TGCGCCAGCAGCTTGAAGAGCGGGAGCACAGATACGCAGTATTTT.

This clone was found once. The chain joins TRBV18 to TRBJ2-3; TRBD2 might be the D (5 bases). The CDR3 is 16 amino acids. Germline lookup yields CDR1 KGHSH and CDR2 LQKENI. Trimming cost V 2 bases and J 4 bases, with 16 bases left between them. CDR3 residues: CASSPTSRFGADTQYF. The CDR3, as DNA: TGTGCCAGCTCACCAACGAGCCGGTTCGGGGCAGATACGCAGTATTTT.

This chain uses TRBV2 with TRBJ2-1; D not resolved. V lost 3 bases, J lost 9 bases, and 15 bases lay in between. CDR3 size: 14 residues. From germline, CDR1 is SNHLY and CDR2 FYNNEI. In DNA form, the CDR3 reads TGTGCCAGCAGTGAGGTTGTCGGGTCTGGTGAGCAGTTCTTC. This encodes CASSEVVGSGEQFF. Looking up the rest from reference TRBV2 and TRBJ2-1 gives the full variable domain: EPEVTQTPSHQVTQMGQEVILRCVPISNHLYFYWYRQILGQKVEFLVSFYNNEISEKSEIFDDQFSVERPDGSNFTLKIRSTKLEDSAMYFCASSEVVGSGEQFFGPGTRLTVL.

The CDR3 sequence: CASSLGGDNYGYTF. CDR3 bases: TGTGCCAGCAGCTTAGGAGGGGATAACTATGGCTACACCTTC. The V call is TRBV7-3, the J call TRBJ1-2; weak D call: TRBD1 (5 bases). Trimming pared 2 bases from V and 1 base from J, leaving 8 bases between. The CDR3 extends over 14 amino acids. Germline loops: CDR1 SGHTA, CDR2 FQGTGA.

This clone was seen only a few times. The chain combines TRBV7-2 with TRBJ2-7; D might be TRBD1 (7 bases). V gave up 2 bases and J gave up 0 bases, with 20 bases separating them. This CDR3 spans 18 amino acids. Germline assignment: CDR1 SGHTA and CDR2 FQGNSA. The CDR3 is CASSLNLGGTVSSYEQYF. The CDR3 nucleotides read TGTGCCAGCAGCTTAAACCTTGGCGGGACAGTGAGCTCCTACGAGCAGTACTTC.

The rearrangement links TRBV15 to TRBJ1-2, with 10 nucleotides matching TRBD1. The CDR3 runs to 15 residues. Trimming cost V 3 bases and J 4 bases; bases outside gene matches: 5. Germline loops: CDR1 LNHNV, CDR2 YYDKDF (reference sequence). CDR3 in amino acids: CATSRGDRGAYGYTF. In nucleotides, the CDR3 is TGTGCCACCAGCAGGGGGGACAGGGGAGCCTATGGCTACACCTTC.